This T cell receptor beta chain was identified in a study of blood T cell repertoires in COVID-19. In the study overall: The United States, Italy and Spain were the sources of the acute and convalescent COVID-19 samples.

Germline V gene lookup returns CDR1 MNHNS and CDR2 SASEGT. With 2 bases clipped from V and 1 base from J, the junction kept 3 bases outside the gene matches. The CDR3 runs to 15 residues. In the original workflow: Nucleated cell counts were estimated from reference gene primer amplification. Sequenced by immunoSEQ multiplex PCR; TCRdb stores in-frame clones only, minus some. D and trimming were read from the DNA, whereas the V and J calls and clone size are those reported in that table. The sample records roughly 100,000 clones, roughly four fifths being singletons. This clone was observed a handful of times.

This receptor was obtained from an elderly woman with acute or convalescent COVID-19. The chain combines TRBV6-1 with TRBJ2-3; the match to TRBD1 covers 7 bases. Sequenced: peripheral blood. Here the CDR3 reads CASSEPGQGTDTQYF. The CDR3, as DNA: TGTGCCAGCAGTGAACCAGGACAGGGCACAGATACGCAGTATTTT.